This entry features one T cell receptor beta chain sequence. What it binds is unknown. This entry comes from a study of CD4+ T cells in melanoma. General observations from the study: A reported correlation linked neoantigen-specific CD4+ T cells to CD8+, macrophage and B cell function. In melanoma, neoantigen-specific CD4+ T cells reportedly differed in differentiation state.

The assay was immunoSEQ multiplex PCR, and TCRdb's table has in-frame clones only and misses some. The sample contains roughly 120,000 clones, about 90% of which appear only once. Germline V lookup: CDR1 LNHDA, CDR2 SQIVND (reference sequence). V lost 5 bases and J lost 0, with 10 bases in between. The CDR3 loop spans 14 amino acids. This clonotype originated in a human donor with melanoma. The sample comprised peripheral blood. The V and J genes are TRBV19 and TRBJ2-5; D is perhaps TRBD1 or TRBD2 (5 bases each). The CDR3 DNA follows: TGTGCCAGTAGTGTCCGGGACCACCAAGAGACCCAGTACTTC. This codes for CASSVRDHQETQYF.